What follows are 17 T cell receptor beta chains derived from one specimen sequenced in a study of blood T cell repertoires in COVID-19. This table comes from immunoSEQ multiplex PCR, and its TCRdb copy is limited to in-frame clones, with some not included. Here the sample spans some 150,000 clones, about 90% being singletons. Sequencing input: peripheral blood. These receptors originate from an older woman with acute or convalescent COVID-19.

V usage is TRBV7-2 and J usage is TRBJ2-5, with TRBD2 matching 9 bases. This CDR3 is built from 14 residues. Germline CDR1 SGHTA, CDR2 FQGNSA. J lost 7 bases, V lost 5 bases, and 8 bases had no gene match. CDR3 region: CASSPRGGNPTQYF. The CDR3 DNA follows: TGTGCCAGCAGCCCGCGGGGGGGTAACCCGACCCAGTACTTC.

The rearrangement uses TRBV2 and TRBJ2-3; D is possibly TRBD2 (7 bases). V was trimmed by 8 bases and J by 9 bases, leaving 12 bases between them. Germline loops: CDR1 SNHLY, CDR2 FYNNEI. The CDR3 runs to 11 residues. The CDR3 coding sequence is TGTGCCAGCGGGGGGGCCCTCACGCAGTATTTT. This gives the protein CASGGALTQYF.

J is TRBJ1-1 and V is TRBV18; 10 bases are a match to TRBD1. The ends lost 0 bases at V and 0 bases at J; junction bases unmatched: 7. This CDR3 comprises 18 residues. The germline CDR1 and CDR2 sequences are KGHSH and LQKENI. CDR3 sequence (DNA): TGTGCCAGCTCACCACCGGCTGGGACAGGGGTCATGAACACTGAAGCTTTCTTT. It codes for CASSPPAGTGVMNTEAFF.

The chain links TRBV3-1 (or the pseudogene TRBV3-2) to TRBJ2-5, with TRBD2 as a possible D gene (6 bases). The CDR3 runs 15 residues. The ends were cut back, 2 bases at V and 5 bases at J, with 15 bases in the middle. In germline, CDR1 is LGHDT, CDR2 YNNKEL (reference sequence). CDR3 DNA: TGTGCCAGCAGCCAAAGTAGAGTAGCGGTCGAGACCCAGTACTTC. Amino acids: CASSQSRVAVETQYF.

Written as DNA, the CDR3 is TGTGCCAGCAGTTTCGAGGCGGACGGGAGACTAGCGGGGAGCTCATGGGATGAGCAGTTCTTC. Translation: CASSFEADGRLAGSSWDEQFF. The V call is TRBV28, the J call TRBJ2-1; 11 bases are shared with TRBD2. Germline V gene lookup returns CDR1 MDHEN and CDR2 SYDVKM. Trimming took 3 bases from V and 8 from J; bases not matched to a gene: 24. CDR3 size: 21 residues. The full variable domain, its missing parts supplied by reference TRBV28 and TRBJ2-1, is DVKVTQSSRYLVKRTGEKVFLECVQDMDHENMFWYRQDPGLGLRLIYFSYDVKMKEKGDIPEGYSVSREKKERFSLILESASTNQTSMYLCASSFEADGRLAGSSWDEQFFGPGTRLTVL.

The V gene is TRBV6-5, the J gene TRBJ1-3; D remains ambiguous. The CDR3 runs 16 residues. The germline V and J ends were trimmed by 0 bases and 7 bases, with 16 bases remaining between them. Germline CDR1 and CDR2: MNHEY and SVGAGI. The CDR3 DNA sequence: TGTGCCAGCAGTTACTCGATTTTACGAGGTATCAACACCATATATTTT. Its translation is CASSYSILRGINTIYF.

The rearrangement uses TRBV7-9 and TRBJ2-7; D is ambiguous. The V and J ends lost 5 bases and 4 bases respectively, with 15 bases between them. Germline lookup yields CDR1 SEHNR and CDR2 FQNEAQ (reference sequence). The CDR3 has 14 residues. As DNA, the CDR3 is TGTGCCAGCAGCCTCGGGTCCTTTGAGTACGAGCAGTACTTC. Protein product: CASSLGSFEYEQYF.

The chain employs TRBV10-1 and TRBJ1-5; D may be TRBD1 (5 bases). Trimming cost V 5 bases and J 3 bases, with 14 bases left between them. The CDR3 runs 15 residues. CDR1 and CDR2 (germline): WNHNN, SYGVQD (reference sequence). The CDR3 bases are TGCGCCAGCAGTCGGGGGGACGTTTCCAATCAGCCCCAGCATTTT. Its protein product is CASSRGDVSNQPQHF.

This chain connects TRBV3-1 (or the pseudogene TRBV3-2) to TRBJ1-2; TRBD1 agrees at 8 bases. The CDR3 runs 13 residues. The V gene end was trimmed by 4 bases and the J gene end by 8 bases; junction bases not matched to a gene: 6. The germline V gene encodes CDR1 LGHDT and CDR2 YNNKEL (reference sequence). CDR3 protein: CASSPDRGIGYTF. The CDR3 bases are TGTGCCAGCAGCCCTGACAGGGGAATCGGCTACACCTTC.

J is TRBJ2-1 and V is TRBV9; 7 positions match TRBD2. Germline V gene data show CDR1 as SGDLS and CDR2 as YYNGEE. V gave up 0 bases and J gave up 6 bases; unmatched junction bases: 6. The CDR3 is 15 residues long. In DNA form, the CDR3 reads TGTGCCAGCAGCGTAGAACGGGGGGAGGTCAATGAGCAGTTCTTC. It translates to CASSVERGEVNEQFF. The full variable domain, completed using reference TRBV9 and TRBJ2-1, is DSGVTQTPKHLITATGQRVTLRCSPRSGDLSVYWYQQSLDQGLQFLIQYYNGEERAKGNILERFSAQQFPDLHSELNLSSLELGDSALYFCASSVERGEVNEQFFGPGTRLTVL.

The J gene is TRBJ1-3, the V gene TRBV6-2 or TRBV6-3, with D unresolved. With 6 bases removed from V and 0 bases from J, the gap between germline ends came to 9 bases. This CDR3 has 14 amino acids. CDR1 is MNHEY and CDR2 is SVGEGT in the germline V gene. The CDR3, as DNA: TGTGCCAGCAGCGTACAAGACTCTGGAAACACCATATATTTT. Residues: CASSVQDSGNTIYF.

The chain carries TRBV20-1 and TRBJ2-3; D perhaps matches TRBD2 (7 bases). CDR1 is DFQATT, CDR2 SNEGSKA, per germline (reference sequence). This CDR3 spans 16 amino acids. V was cut by 3 bases and J by 1 base, with 17 bases left in between. CDR3 residues: CSASPLRGAGTDTQYF. CDR3 coding DNA: TGCAGTGCTAGTCCGTTACGGGGGGCTGGCACAGATACGCAGTATTTT.

This chain links TRBV7-8 with TRBJ2-7; 9 bases fit TRBD1. In germline, CDR1 is SGHVS, CDR2 FQNEAQ. Trimming at V came to 5 bases and at J to 3 bases, leaving 8 bases not matched to a gene. This CDR3 has 15 residues. The CDR3 DNA is TGTGCCAGCAGCCGACAGGGGGACAGCTTCTACGAGCAGTACTTC. Protein sequence: CASSRQGDSFYEQYF.

The genes are TRBV6-4 and TRBJ2-3; D is possibly TRBD1 (5 bases). Germline CDR1 is MRHNA and CDR2 is SNTAGT. Between the trimmed V and J ends, which lost 0 bases and 1 base, there was a span of 14 bases. The CDR3 is 17 residues long. DNA of the CDR3: TGTGCCAGCAGTGACTCGAAAGGGGTGTATGGCACAGATACGCAGTATTTT. This encodes CASSDSKGVYGTDTQYF.

V usage is TRBV30 and J usage is TRBJ1-1; the D gene is possibly TRBD1 (5 bases). In germline, CDR1 is GTSNPN, CDR2 SVGIG (reference sequence). V dropped 3 bases and J dropped 2 bases, with 28 bases sitting between them. This CDR3 is built from 19 residues. The chain's CDR3 is CAWRIFGGDFTVPNTEAFF. The CDR3 nucleotides are TGTGCCTGGAGGATATTTGGGGGGGACTTCACGGTCCCAAACACTGAAGCTTTCTTT.

The V call is TRBV20-1, the J call TRBJ2-3, with no clear D. Germline CDR1 reads DFQATT; CDR2 reads SNEGSKA (reference sequence). V gave up 5 bases and J gave up 2 bases, with 2 bases separating them. This CDR3 has 10 amino acids. This CDR3 is CSAHTDTQYF. The CDR3 bases are TGCAGTGCTCACACAGATACGCAGTATTTT.

In its sample, this clone was seen a few times. The rearrangement links TRBV5-1 to TRBJ2-1, with 12 bases matching TRBD1. CDR1 is SGHRS, CDR2 YFSETQ, per germline. This CDR3 contains 19 residues. V gave up 4 bases and J gave up 2 bases; unmatched junction bases: 13. The CDR3 coding sequence is TGCGCCAGCAGCCGCGGGACAGGGGGCACTGGGGGCGCCTACAATGAGCAGTTCTTC. It yields the protein CASSRGTGGTGGAYNEQFF. The full variable domain, its missing parts supplied by reference TRBV5-1 and TRBJ2-1, is KAGVTQTPRYLIKTRGQQVTLSCSPISGHRSVSWYQQTPGQGLQFLFEYFSETQRNKGNFPGRFSGRQFSNSRSEMNVSTLELGDSALYLCASSRGTGGTGGAYNEQFFGPGTRLTVL.